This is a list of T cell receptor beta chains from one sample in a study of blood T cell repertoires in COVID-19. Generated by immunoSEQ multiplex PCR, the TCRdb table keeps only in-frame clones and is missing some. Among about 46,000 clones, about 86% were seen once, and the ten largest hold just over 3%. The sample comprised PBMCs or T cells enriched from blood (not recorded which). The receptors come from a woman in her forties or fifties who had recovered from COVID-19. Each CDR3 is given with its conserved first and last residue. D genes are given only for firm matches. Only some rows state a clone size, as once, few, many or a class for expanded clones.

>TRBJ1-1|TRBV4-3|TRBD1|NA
TGCGCCAGCAGCCAAGCCCGGGGGACAGGGGAGACTGAAGCTTTCTTT
CASSQARGTGETEAFF
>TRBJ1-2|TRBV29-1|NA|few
TGCAGCGTGCAAGGAGCTAACTATGGCTACACCTTC
CSVQGANYGYTF
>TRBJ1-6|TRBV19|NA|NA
TGTGCCAGTAGTCAGGAGGAGGATACACCCCTCCACTTT
CASSQEEDTPLHF
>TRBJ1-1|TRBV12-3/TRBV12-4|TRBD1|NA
TGTGCCAGCCGTAGGGAACCGGGACAGGGGGCTTTCTTT
CASRREPGQGAFF
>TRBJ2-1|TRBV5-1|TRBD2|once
TGCGCCAGCAGCTTGGGAGGTTTGGGGCTAGCGGGGGGCCGGGTCTACAATGAGCAGTTCTTC
CASSLGGLGLAGGRVYNEQFF
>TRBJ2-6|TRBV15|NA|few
TGTGCCACCAGCAGAGAAGGGGGTTCGGGGGCCAACGTCCTGACTTTC
CATSREGGSGANVLTF
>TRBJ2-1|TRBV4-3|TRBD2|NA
TGCGCCAGCAGCCACATAGCGGGGGAGAACAATGAGCAGTTCTTC
CASSHIAGENNEQFF
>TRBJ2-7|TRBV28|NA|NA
TGTGCCAGCGGGACACTAACCTACGAGCAGTACTTC
CASGTLTYEQYF
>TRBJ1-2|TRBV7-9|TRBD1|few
TGTGCCAGCAGCACTTTTGGACAGGGGGCGTCGGGCTACACCTTC
CASSTFGQGASGYTF
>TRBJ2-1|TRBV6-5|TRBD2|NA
TGTGCCAGCCTCAGCGGGAGGAACAATGAGCAGTTCTTC
CASLSGRNNEQFF